The clone carrying this T cell receptor (beta chain) has just a few counts. The entry originates in a study of blood T cell repertoires in COVID-19. This CDR3 comprises 14 residues. V gave up 8 bases and J gave up 0 bases, with 11 bases separating them. Looked up from germline, CDR1 is MNHEY and CDR2 is SVGAGI. The method was immunoSEQ multiplex PCR; TCRdb's version includes in-frame clones alone and lacks a portion of them. The sample yields hundreds of thousands of clones, approximately 86% seen once. The V and J genes are TRBV6-5 and TRBJ1-3; a weak D match, TRBD1 (6 bases). Material: peripheral blood. The receptor was isolated from a woman in her 70s with COVID-19, enrolled during active disease. The DNA of the CDR3 is TGTGCCAGCCGGGACACATACTCTGGAAACACCATATATTTT. Amino acid sequence: CASRDTYSGNTIYF.